One sample yielded the 21 T cell receptor beta chains listed below, sequenced in a study of vaccination effects on CD4 cells after COVID-19. Clones were read by immunoSEQ multiplex PCR, and TCRdb kept only the in-frame ones, dropping some. The sample gives 25,000 to 35,000 clones, roughly two thirds of which show up once; over 25% is in the top ten. These TCRs are of unknown antigen specificity. Antigen-specific CD4+ T cells were expanded (with viral peptide pools) by the ViraFEST assay ahead of sequencing. The authors isolated CD4+ T cells after around nine days of culture. The material was CD4+ T cells from PBMCs cultured with HCoV-229E spike peptides, obtained before COVID-19 vaccination. The receptor set was obtained from a human donor who received a COVID-19 vaccine.

This sequence joins TRBV7-2 and TRBJ2-1; 11 positions match TRBD1. With V trimmed by 5 bases and J by 4 bases, 7 bases remained unmatched. This CDR3 region has 16 residues. CDR1 and CDR2 from the germline V gene are SGHTA and FQGNSA. The CDR3 coding sequence is TGTGCCAGCAGCCCCTGGACAGGGGGCGGTTACAATGAGCAGTTCTTC. Its translation: CASSPWTGGGYNEQFF.

The chain uses TRBV19 and TRBJ1-4; unclear D gene. In germline, CDR1 is LNHDA, CDR2 SQIVND (reference sequence). The CDR3 contains 12 residues. V lost 6 bases and J 8 bases, leaving 10 bases between the germline ends. DNA of the CDR3: TGTGCCAGTAGAGCTAGAGAGGAAAAACTGTTTTTT. Its translation: CASRAREEKLFF.

This clone was observed once. V usage is TRBV19 and J usage is TRBJ2-4; TRBD1 aligns across 9 bases. This CDR3 has 18 residues. Looked up from germline, CDR1 is LNHDA and CDR2 is SQIVND (reference sequence). Trimming took 5 bases from V and 2 from J; bases not matched to a gene: 13. The CDR3 nucleotides are TGTGCCAGTAGTTTTTTCCGCGGGACAGGGATCTCCAAAAACATTCAGTACTTC. Translation gives CASSFFRGTGISKNIQYF. Filled out from reference TRBV19 and TRBJ2-4, the complete variable domain reads DGGITQSPKYLFRKEGQNVTLSCEQNLNHDAMYWYRQDPGQGLRLIYYSQIVNDFQKGDIAEGYSVSREKKESFPLTVTSAQKNPTAFYLCASSFFRGTGISKNIQYFGAGTRLSVL.

For the CDR3, the DNA is TGTGCCAGTAGCCTCTCACGGTGGGACAGGGGGCCTGGCTACACCTTC. It is translated as CASSLSRWDRGPGYTF. The chain links TRBV19 to TRBJ1-2; 12 positions match TRBD1. The trim removed 6 bases at V and 7 bases at J, leaving 12 bases unmatched. The germline V gene encodes CDR1 LNHDA and CDR2 SQIVND (reference sequence). This CDR3 is built from 16 residues.

This clone was detected only a few times. The rearrangement uses TRBV7-9 and TRBJ1-1; 8 nucleotides align to TRBD1. The CDR3 covers 15 residues. V lost 7 bases and J lost 2; bases outside the gene matches: 9. Germline V lookup: CDR1 SEHNR, CDR2 FQNEAQ (reference sequence). The CDR3 spells CASNAPGQGNTEAFF. CDR3 sequence (DNA): TGTGCCAGCAACGCCCCCGGACAGGGCAACACTGAAGCTTTCTTT.

This clone turned up a few times. The chain carries TRBV2 and TRBJ1-5, with a weak D call TRBD1 (5 bases). Germline CDR1 is SNHLY and CDR2 is FYNNEI. The CDR3 has 13 amino acids. The V end was cut by 7 bases, the J end by 2 bases, with 9 bases between. The CDR3 spells CASTPGRNQPQHF. The CDR3 DNA follows: TGTGCCAGCACCCCGGGACGCAATCAGCCCCAGCATTTT.

The chain has TRBV5-4 and TRBJ2-2; no definite D call. The ends were cut back, 1 base at V and 3 bases at J, with 7 bases in the middle. The CDR3 is made up of 14 amino acids. Germline loops: CDR1 SGHNT, CDR2 YYREEE (reference sequence). This chain's CDR3 is CASSLFTHTGELFF. CDR3 DNA sequence: TGTGCCAGCAGCTTGTTCACTCACACCGGGGAGCTGTTTTTT.

This chain joins TRBV2 and TRBJ1-5, with D perhaps matching TRBD1 (5 bases). CDR1 is SNHLY and CDR2 is FYNNEI in the germline V gene. Trimming left V 2 bases short and J 5 bases short, with 10 bases between. This CDR3 comprises 14 residues. This chain's CDR3 is CASSEILGDQPQHF. As DNA, the CDR3 is TGTGCCAGCAGTGAAATCTTGGGGGATCAGCCCCAGCATTTT.

V and J are TRBV11-2 and TRBJ2-7; 9 bases line up with TRBD1. Trimming at V came to 4 bases and at J to 3 bases, leaving 7 bases not matched to a gene. The germline V gene encodes CDR1 SGHAT and CDR2 FQNNGV. The CDR3 is 15 amino acids. DNA of the CDR3: TGTGCCAGCAGCTCAGTACTGGGACAGGGCTACGAGCAGTACTTC. Translated: CASSSVLGQGYEQYF.

This rearrangement joins TRBV29-1 to TRBJ2-1; 8 bases match TRBD1. Germline CDR1 and CDR2: SQVTM and ANQGSEA. V shed 6 bases and J 1 base; nucleotides not matched to a gene: 5. The CDR3 has 14 residues. The CDR3 nucleotides read TGCAGCGTCCTCCGGACAGGGTCCTACAATGAGCAGTTCTTC. Amino acids: CSVLRTGSYNEQFF.

The J gene is TRBJ2-7, the V gene TRBV7-2, with a weak D call TRBD2 (6 bases). The CDR3 runs 14 residues. CDR1 SGHTA and CDR2 FQGNSA come from the germline V gene. V lost 1 base to trimming and J lost 4 bases, with 11 bases between them. CDR3 in amino acids: CASSLGSSEYEQYF. CDR3 coding DNA: TGTGCCAGCAGCTTAGGATCTAGCGAGTACGAGCAGTACTTC.

The V gene is TRBV20-1, the J gene TRBJ2-3; D is possibly TRBD2 (5 bases). The CDR3 contains 14 residues. V gave up 3 bases and J gave up 0 bases, with 10 bases separating them. The germline CDR1 and CDR2 sequences are DFQATT and SNEGSKA (reference sequence). The CDR3 nucleotides read TGCAGTGCTAGTGGTCGGGGTAGCACAGATACGCAGTATTTT. Translation: CSASGRGSTDTQYF.

The genes are TRBV28 and TRBJ1-4; weak D call: TRBD1 (5 bases). V was pared by 6 bases and J by 0 bases, with 14 bases between. The CDR3 has 16 residues. CDR1 is MDHEN and CDR2 is SYDVKM in the germline V gene. The CDR3 spells CASSPGAPSTNEKLFF. The CDR3 nucleotides read TGTGCCAGCAGCCCCGGGGCCCCCTCAACTAATGAAAAACTGTTTTTT.

This chain connects TRBV7-9 to TRBJ1-1; no firm D call. The CDR3 length is 12 residues. Deletions cut 7 bases from V and 5 bases from J, with 11 bases between. CDR1 and CDR2 (germline): SEHNR, FQNEAQ (reference sequence). Here the CDR3 DNA reads TGTGCCAGCATCCCGTCGGGAACTGAAGCTTTCTTT. Its protein is CASIPSGTEAFF.

The chain carries TRBV19 and TRBJ1-1, with D possibly being TRBD1 (5 bases). CDR1 and CDR2 (germline): LNHDA, SQIVND (reference sequence). Trimming cost V 3 bases and J 11 bases, with 13 bases left between them. This CDR3 has 12 residues. CDR3 sequence reads: CASSIRDSLAFF. For the CDR3, the DNA is TGTGCCAGTAGTATCAGGGACTCCCTCGCTTTCTTT.

This clone turned up a few times. The V and J genes are TRBV5-1 and TRBJ1-3; D is unclear. The CDR3 runs to 15 residues. The V end lost 1 base, the J end lost 0 bases, and 8 bases lay between the germline ends. In germline, CDR1 is SGHRS, CDR2 YFSETQ. This CDR3 is CASSLSGLSGNTIYF. In DNA, the CDR3 is TGCGCCAGCAGCTTGTCAGGCCTCTCTGGAAACACCATATATTTT.

J is TRBJ2-2 and V is TRBV19; D assignment may be TRBD1 or TRBD2 (5 bases each). This CDR3 is 19 amino acids long. Germline V gives CDR1 LNHDA, CDR2 SQIVND (reference sequence). The V and J ends lost 4 bases and 1 base respectively, with 22 bases between them. The CDR3 sequence: CASSTWDLPHRLNTGELFF. DNA for the CDR3: TGTGCCAGTAGTACCTGGGACCTTCCACATAGACTGAACACCGGGGAGCTGTTTTTT. Full variable domain (missing parts from reference TRBV19 and TRBJ2-2): DGGITQSPKYLFRKEGQNVTLSCEQNLNHDAMYWYRQDPGQGLRLIYYSQIVNDFQKGDIAEGYSVSREKKESFPLTVTSAQKNPTAFYLCASSTWDLPHRLNTGELFFGEGSRLTVL.

This rearrangement joins TRBV13 to TRBJ2-1; D uncertain. V shed 4 bases and J shed 6 bases, with 13 bases lying between them. Per the germline V gene, CDR1 is PRHDT and CDR2 is FYEKMQ (reference sequence). The CDR3 totals 14 residues. The DNA of the CDR3 is TGTGCCAGCAGCTCAAAGGGCACGTTCAATGAGCAGTTCTTC. Amino acids: CASSSKGTFNEQFF.

The chain links TRBV7-9 to TRBJ2-7, with D perhaps matching TRBD2 (6 bases). Per the germline V gene, CDR1 is SEHNR and CDR2 is FQNEAQ (reference sequence). Deletions cut 5 bases from V and 1 base from J, with 21 bases between. The CDR3 is made up of 17 amino acids. The CDR3 loop is CASSPHSGGSRSYEQYF. CDR3 DNA sequence: TGTGCCAGCAGCCCTCACAGTGGAGGGAGTCGGTCCTACGAGCAGTACTTC.

This clone was counted a single time. The V and J genes are TRBV7-8 and TRBJ2-1, with TRBD2 as a possible D gene (5 bases). From germline, CDR1 is SGHVS and CDR2 FQNEAQ. Trimming removed 5 bases at V and 8 bases at J, with 13 bases between. The CDR3 loop spans 13 amino acids. CDR3 region: CASSPPREDEQFF. The CDR3 DNA sequence: TGTGCCAGCAGCCCCCCCCGGGAAGATGAGCAGTTCTTC.

This rearrangement joins TRBV11-2 to TRBJ2-3, with 10 bases aligning to TRBD2. V was pared by 2 bases and J by 6 bases, with 8 bases of the junction left unmatched. This CDR3 is built from 16 residues. Germline CDR1 and CDR2: SGHAT and FQNNGV. CDR3 DNA sequence: TGTGCCAGCAGCTTAAGCCCTAGCGGGAGTTGGGATACGCAGTATTTT. Translating gives CASSLSPSGSWDTQYF.